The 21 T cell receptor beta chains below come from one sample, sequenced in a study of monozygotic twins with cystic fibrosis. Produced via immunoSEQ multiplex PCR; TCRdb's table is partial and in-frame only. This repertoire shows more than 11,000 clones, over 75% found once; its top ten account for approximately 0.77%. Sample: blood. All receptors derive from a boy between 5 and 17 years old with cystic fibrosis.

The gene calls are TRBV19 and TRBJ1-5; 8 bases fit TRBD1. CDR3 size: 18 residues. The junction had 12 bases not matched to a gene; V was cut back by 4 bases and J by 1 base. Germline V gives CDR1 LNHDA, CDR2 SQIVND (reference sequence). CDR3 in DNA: TGTGCCAGTAGTAGACAGGGGTCTAGTGAGGGGAGCAATCAGCCCCAGCATTTT. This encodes CASSRQGSSEGSNQPQHF.

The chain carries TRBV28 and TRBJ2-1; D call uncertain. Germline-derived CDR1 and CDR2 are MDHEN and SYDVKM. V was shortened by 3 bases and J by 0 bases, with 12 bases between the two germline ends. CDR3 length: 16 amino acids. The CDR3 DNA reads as TGTGCCAGCAGTTTCCCTGGCTCCCACTCCTACAATGAGCAGTTCTTC. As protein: CASSFPGSHSYNEQFF.

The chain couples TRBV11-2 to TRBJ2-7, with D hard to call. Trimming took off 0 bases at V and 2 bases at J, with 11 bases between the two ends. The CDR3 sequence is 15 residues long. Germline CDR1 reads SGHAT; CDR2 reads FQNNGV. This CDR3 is CASSLDLWGTYEQYF. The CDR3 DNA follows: TGTGCCAGCAGCTTAGATCTATGGGGAACCTACGAGCAGTACTTC. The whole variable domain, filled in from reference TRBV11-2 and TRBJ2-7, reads EAGVAQSPRYKIIEKRQSVAFWCNPISGHATLYWYQQILGQGPKLLIQFQNNGVVDDSQLPKDRFSAERLKGVDSTLKIQPAKLEDSAVYLCASSLDLWGTYEQYFGPGTRLTVT.

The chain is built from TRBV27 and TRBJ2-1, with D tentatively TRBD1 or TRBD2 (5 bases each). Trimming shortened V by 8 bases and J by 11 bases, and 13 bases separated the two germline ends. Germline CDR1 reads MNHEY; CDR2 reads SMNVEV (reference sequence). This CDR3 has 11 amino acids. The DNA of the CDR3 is TGTGCCAGCCGGACTCAGGGAAAGCAGTTCTTC. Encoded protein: CASRTQGKQFF.

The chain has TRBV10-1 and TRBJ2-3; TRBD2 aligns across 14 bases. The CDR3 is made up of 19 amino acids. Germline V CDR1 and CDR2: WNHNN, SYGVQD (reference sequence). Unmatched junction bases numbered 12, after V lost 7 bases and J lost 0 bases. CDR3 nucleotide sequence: TGCGCCAGCACCAAGACCGGGACTAGCGGGGGAAGTAGCACAGATACGCAGTATTTT. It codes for CASTKTGTSGGSSTDTQYF.

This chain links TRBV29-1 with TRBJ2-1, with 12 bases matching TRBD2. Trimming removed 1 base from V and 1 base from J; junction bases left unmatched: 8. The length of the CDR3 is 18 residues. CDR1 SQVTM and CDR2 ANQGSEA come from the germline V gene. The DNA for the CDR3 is TGCAGCGTTGAAGGGCTAGCGGGGGGGCCGGCGTCCTACAATGAGCAGTTCTTC. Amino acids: CSVEGLAGGPASYNEQFF.

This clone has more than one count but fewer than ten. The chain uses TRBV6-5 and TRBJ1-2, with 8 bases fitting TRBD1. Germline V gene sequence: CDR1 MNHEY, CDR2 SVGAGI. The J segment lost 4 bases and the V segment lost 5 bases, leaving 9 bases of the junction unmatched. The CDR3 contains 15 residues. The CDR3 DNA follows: TGTGCCAGCAGTATCCAGACAGGGGCCAGCTATGGCTACACCTTC. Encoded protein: CASSIQTGASYGYTF.

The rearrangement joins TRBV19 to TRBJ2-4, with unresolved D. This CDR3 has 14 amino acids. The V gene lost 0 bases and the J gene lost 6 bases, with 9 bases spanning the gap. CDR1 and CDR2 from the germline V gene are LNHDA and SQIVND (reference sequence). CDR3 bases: TGTGCCAGTAGTATAGACCGCGAGCGAAACATTCAGTACTTC. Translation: CASSIDRERNIQYF.

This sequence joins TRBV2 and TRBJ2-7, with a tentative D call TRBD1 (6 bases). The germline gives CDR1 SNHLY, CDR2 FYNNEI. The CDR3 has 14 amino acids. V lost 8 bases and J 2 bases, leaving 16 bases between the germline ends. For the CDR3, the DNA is TGTGCCAGCGTCTGGGCAGGGGAGACCTACGAGCAGTACTTC. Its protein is CASVWAGETYEQYF.

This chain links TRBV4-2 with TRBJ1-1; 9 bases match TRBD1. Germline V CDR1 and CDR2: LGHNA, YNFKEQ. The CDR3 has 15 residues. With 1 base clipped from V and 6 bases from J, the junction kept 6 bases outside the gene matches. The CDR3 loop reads CASSQGGQGLSEAFF. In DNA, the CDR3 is TGTGCCAGCAGCCAAGGGGGACAGGGCCTTTCTGAAGCTTTCTTT.

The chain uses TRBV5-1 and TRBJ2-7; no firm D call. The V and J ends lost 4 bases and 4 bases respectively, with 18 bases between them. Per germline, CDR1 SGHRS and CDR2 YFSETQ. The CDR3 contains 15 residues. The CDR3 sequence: CASSAGSQKFYEQYF. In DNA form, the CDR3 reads TGCGCCAGCAGCGCCGGGTCCCAAAAATTTTACGAGCAGTACTTC. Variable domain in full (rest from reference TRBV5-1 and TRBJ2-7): KAGVTQTPRYLIKTRGQQVTLSCSPISGHRSVSWYQQTPGQGLQFLFEYFSETQRNKGNFPGRFSGRQFSNSRSEMNVSTLELGDSALYLCASSAGSQKFYEQYFGPGTRLTVT.

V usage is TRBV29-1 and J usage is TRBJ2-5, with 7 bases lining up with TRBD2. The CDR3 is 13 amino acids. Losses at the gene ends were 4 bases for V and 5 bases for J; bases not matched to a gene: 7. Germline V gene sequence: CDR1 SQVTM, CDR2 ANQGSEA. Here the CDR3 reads CSVAPTSRETQYF. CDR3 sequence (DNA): TGCAGCGTTGCCCCGACTAGCCGGGAGACCCAGTACTTC.

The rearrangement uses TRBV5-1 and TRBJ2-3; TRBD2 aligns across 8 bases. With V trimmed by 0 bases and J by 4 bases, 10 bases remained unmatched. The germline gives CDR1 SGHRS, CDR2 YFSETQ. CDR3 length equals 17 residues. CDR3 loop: CASSLARGGLGPDTQYF. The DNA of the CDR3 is TGCGCCAGCAGCTTGGCACGCGGGGGGTTGGGTCCAGATACGCAGTATTTT.

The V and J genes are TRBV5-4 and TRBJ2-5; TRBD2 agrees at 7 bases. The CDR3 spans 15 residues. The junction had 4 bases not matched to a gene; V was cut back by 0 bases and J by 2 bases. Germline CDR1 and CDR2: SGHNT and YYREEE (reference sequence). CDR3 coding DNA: TGTGCCAGCAGCTTGGACTCGGGGGGTCAAGAGACCCAGTACTTC. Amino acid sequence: CASSLDSGGQETQYF.

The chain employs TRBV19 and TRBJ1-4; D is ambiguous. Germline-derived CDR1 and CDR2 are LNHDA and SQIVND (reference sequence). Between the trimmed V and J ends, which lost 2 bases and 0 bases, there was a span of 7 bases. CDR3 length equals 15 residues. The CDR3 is CASSINPSTNEKLFF. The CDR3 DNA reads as TGTGCCAGTAGTATAAATCCGTCAACTAATGAAAAACTGTTTTTT.

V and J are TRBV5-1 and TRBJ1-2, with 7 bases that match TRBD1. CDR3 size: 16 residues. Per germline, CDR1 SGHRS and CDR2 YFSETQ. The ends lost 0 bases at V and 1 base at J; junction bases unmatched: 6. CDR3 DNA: TGCGCCAGCAGCTTGGGTCCAGGGGGAGATAACTATGGCTACACCTTC. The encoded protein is CASSLGPGGDNYGYTF.

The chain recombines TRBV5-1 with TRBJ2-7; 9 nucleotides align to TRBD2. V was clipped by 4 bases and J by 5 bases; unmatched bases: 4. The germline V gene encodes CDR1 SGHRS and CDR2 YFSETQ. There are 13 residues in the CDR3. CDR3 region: CASSGLAGNEQYF. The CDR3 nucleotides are TGCGCCAGCAGCGGGCTAGCGGGGAACGAGCAGTACTTC.

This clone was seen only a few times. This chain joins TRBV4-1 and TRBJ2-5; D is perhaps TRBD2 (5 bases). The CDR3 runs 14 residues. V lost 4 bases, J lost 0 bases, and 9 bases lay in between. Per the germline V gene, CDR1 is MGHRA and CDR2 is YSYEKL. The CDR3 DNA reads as TGCGCCAGCAGCCTTCTCGGGGACCAAGAGACCCAGTACTTC. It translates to CASSLLGDQETQYF.

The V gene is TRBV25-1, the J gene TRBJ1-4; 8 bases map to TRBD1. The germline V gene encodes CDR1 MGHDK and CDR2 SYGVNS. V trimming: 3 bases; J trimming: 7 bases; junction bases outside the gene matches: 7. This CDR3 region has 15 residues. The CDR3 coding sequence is TGTGCCAGCAGTGACTTCGACAGGGGACCTGAAAAACTGTTTTTT. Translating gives CASSDFDRGPEKLFF. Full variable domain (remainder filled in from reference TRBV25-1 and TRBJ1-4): EADIYQTPRYLVIGTGKKITLECSQTMGHDKMYWYQQDPGMELHLIHYSYGVNSTEKGDLSSESTVSRIRTEHFPLTLESARPSHTSQYLCASSDFDRGPEKLFFGSGTQLSVL.

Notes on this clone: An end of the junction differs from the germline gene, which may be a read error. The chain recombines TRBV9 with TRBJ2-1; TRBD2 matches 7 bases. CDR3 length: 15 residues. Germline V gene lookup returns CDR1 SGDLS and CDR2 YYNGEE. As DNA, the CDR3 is TGTGCCAGCAGCGTAATGGCGGGGGAGTACAAAGAGCAGTTCTTC. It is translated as CASSVMAGEYKEQFF. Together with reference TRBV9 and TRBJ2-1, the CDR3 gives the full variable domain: DSGVTQTPKHLITATGQRVTLRCSPRSGDLSVYWYQQSLDQGLQFLIQYYNGEERAKGNILERFSAQQFPDLHSELNLSSLELGDSALYFCASSVMAGEYKEQFFGPGTRLTVL.

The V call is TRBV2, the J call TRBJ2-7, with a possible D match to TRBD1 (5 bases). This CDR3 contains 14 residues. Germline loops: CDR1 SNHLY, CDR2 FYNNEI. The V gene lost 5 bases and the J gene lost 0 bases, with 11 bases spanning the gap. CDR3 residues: CASSYQGSSYEQYF. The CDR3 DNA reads TGTGCCAGCAGTTATCAGGGAAGCTCCTACGAGCAGTACTTC.